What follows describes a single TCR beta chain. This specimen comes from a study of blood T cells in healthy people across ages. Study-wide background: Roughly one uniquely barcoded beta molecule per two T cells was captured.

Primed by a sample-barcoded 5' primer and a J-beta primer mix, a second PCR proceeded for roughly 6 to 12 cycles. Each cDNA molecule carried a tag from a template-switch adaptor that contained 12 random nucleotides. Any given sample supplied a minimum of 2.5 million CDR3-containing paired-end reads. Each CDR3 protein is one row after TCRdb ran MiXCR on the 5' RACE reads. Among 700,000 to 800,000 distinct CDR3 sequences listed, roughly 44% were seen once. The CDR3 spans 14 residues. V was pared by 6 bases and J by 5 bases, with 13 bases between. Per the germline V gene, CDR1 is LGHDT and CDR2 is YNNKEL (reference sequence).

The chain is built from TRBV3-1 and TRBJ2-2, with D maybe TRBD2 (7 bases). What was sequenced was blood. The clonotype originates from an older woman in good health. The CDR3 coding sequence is TGTGCCAGCAGGTCGGGGGGCTGGACCGGGGAGCTGTTTTTT. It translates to CASRSGGWTGELFF. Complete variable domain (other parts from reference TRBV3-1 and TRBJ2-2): DTAVSQTPKYLVTQMGNDKSIKCEQNLGHDTMYWYKQDSKKFLKIMFSYNNKELIINETVPNRFSPKSPDKAHLNLHINSLELGDSAVYFCASRSGGWTGELFFGEGSRLTVL.